These T cell receptor beta chains were read from a single sample in a study of T cell repertoires in cytomegalovirus infection. The antigens of these receptors remain unknown. TCRdb re-derived calls from the reads in MiXCR, one entry per CDR3 protein. The data show approximately 470,000 distinct CDR3 sequences, roughly 46% seen once. The input for sequencing was cultured PBMCs, taken from culture after CMV antigen stimulation. The source is a human donor in good health (CMV status not recorded). Some clones in this sample may be carry-over from other donors' samples. Both conserved end residues are part of each CDR3. Each record gives: D gene, clone size, J gene, V gene, CDR3 protein, CDR3 DNA. A D gene is named only where the DNA matches it firmly. The listing skips clone size in some rows; elsewhere it reads once, few, many or a size class.

D gene: TRBD1; clone size: NA; J gene: TRBJ2-5; V gene: TRBV18; CDR3 protein: CASSPGDRGEKTQYF; CDR3 DNA: TGTGCCAGCTCACCGGGGGACAGGGGCGAAAAGACCCAGTACTTC
D gene: NA; clone size: NA; J gene: TRBJ2-5; V gene: TRBV12-5; CDR3 protein: CASGAGTVPDLTQYF; CDR3 DNA: TGTGCTAGTGGTGCGGGGACAGTTCCCGACTTGACCCAGTACTTC
D gene: NA; clone size: NA; J gene: TRBJ1-6; V gene: TRBV18; CDR3 protein: CASSPPANSPLHF; CDR3 DNA: TGTGCCAGCTCACCACCAGCGAATTCACCCCTCCACTTT
D gene: TRBD1; clone size: NA; J gene: TRBJ2-5; V gene: TRBV6-6; CDR3 protein: CASQDPGGYETQYF; CDR3 DNA: TGTGCCAGCCAGGACCCAGGGGGCTACGAGACCCAGTACTTC
D gene: NA; clone size: NA; J gene: TRBJ2-7; V gene: TRBV19; CDR3 protein: CASSIGGARAYEQYF; CDR3 DNA: TGTGCCAGTAGTATCGGGGGAGCACGGGCCTACGAGCAGTACTTC
D gene: NA; clone size: NA; J gene: TRBJ1-1; V gene: TRBV19; CDR3 protein: CASKWGTGMNTEAFF; CDR3 DNA: TGTGCCAGTAAGTGGGGTACAGGGATGAACACTGAAGCTTTCTTT
D gene: TRBD1; clone size: NA; J gene: TRBJ1-2; V gene: TRBV12-3/TRBV12-4; CDR3 protein: CASSFFRGPGYTF; CDR3 DNA: TGTGCCAGCAGTTTTTTCAGGGGGCCTGGCTACACCTTC
D gene: NA; clone size: NA; J gene: TRBJ1-4; V gene: TRBV19; CDR3 protein: CASKGRESEKLFF; CDR3 DNA: TGTGCCAGTAAAGGCAGGGAGTCTGAAAAACTGTTTTTT
D gene: TRBD2; clone size: NA; J gene: TRBJ2-5; V gene: TRBV5-4; CDR3 protein: CASSGITSGGQETQYF; CDR3 DNA: TGTGCCAGCAGCGGGATTACTAGCGGGGGGCAAGAGACCCAGTACTTC
D gene: NA; clone size: NA; J gene: TRBJ1-6; V gene: TRBV28; CDR3 protein: CASTGPVNSPLHF; CDR3 DNA: TGTGCCAGCACAGGCCCGGTTAATTCACCCCTCCACTTT
D gene: NA; clone size: NA; J gene: TRBJ1-1; V gene: TRBV2; CDR3 protein: CASRARTEAFF; CDR3 DNA: TGTGCCAGCAGGGCGAGAACTGAAGCTTTCTTT
D gene: NA; clone size: few; J gene: TRBJ1-6; V gene: TRBV4-2; CDR3 protein: CASSQGGQNSPLHF; CDR3 DNA: TGTGCCAGCAGCCAAGGGGGTCAGAACTCACCCCTCCACTTT
D gene: NA; clone size: once; J gene: TRBJ2-7; V gene: TRBV10-3; CDR3 protein: CAISDRAGSSYEQYF; CDR3 DNA: TGTGCCATCAGTGATCGAGCAGGGAGCTCCTACGAGCAGTACTTC
D gene: NA; clone size: NA; J gene: TRBJ2-5; V gene: TRBV6-1; CDR3 protein: CASSVRFQETQYF; CDR3 DNA: TGTGCCAGCAGTGTGAGATTTCAGGAGACCCAGTACTTC
D gene: NA; clone size: once; J gene: TRBJ1-5; V gene: TRBV7-8; CDR3 protein: CASSSSSYQPQHF; CDR3 DNA: TGTGCCAGCAGCTCCTCCTCCTACCAGCCCCAGCATTTT
D gene: NA; clone size: NA; J gene: TRBJ2-3; V gene: TRBV7-9; CDR3 protein: CASSKGRGDTQYF; CDR3 DNA: TGTGCCAGCAGCAAGGGACGGGGGGATACGCAGTATTTT
D gene: NA; clone size: NA; J gene: TRBJ1-1; V gene: TRBV7-8; CDR3 protein: CASSLSRVAFPGQGEAFF; CDR3 DNA: TGTGCCAGCAGCTTATCTAGGGTGGCCTTCCCAGGTCAGGGTGAAGCTTTCTTT
D gene: TRBD2; clone size: few; J gene: TRBJ2-3; V gene: TRBV5-1; CDR3 protein: CASSLNPPTSGRGQDTQYF; CDR3 DNA: TGCGCCAGCAGCTTGAACCCACCGACTAGCGGGAGAGGTCAAGATACGCAGTATTTT
D gene: NA; clone size: NA; J gene: TRBJ2-3; V gene: TRBV7-2; CDR3 protein: CASSWRAGDTQYF; CDR3 DNA: TGTGCCAGCAGTTGGCGGGCAGGAGATACGCAGTATTTT
D gene: TRBD1; clone size: once; J gene: TRBJ2-7; V gene: TRBV6-1; CDR3 protein: CASSDTGTGLREQYF; CDR3 DNA: TGTGCCAGCAGTGATACCGGGACAGGGCTCCGCGAGCAGTACTTC
D gene: NA; clone size: few; J gene: TRBJ2-6; V gene: TRBV2; CDR3 protein: CASDQGGANVLTF; CDR3 DNA: TGTGCCAGCGACCAGGGTGGGGCCAACGTCCTGACTTTC
D gene: TRBD1; clone size: NA; J gene: TRBJ2-7; V gene: TRBV7-8; CDR3 protein: CASSLDRGYYEQYF; CDR3 DNA: TGTGCCAGCAGCCTAGACAGGGGGTACTACGAGCAGTACTTC
D gene: NA; clone size: NA; J gene: TRBJ2-3; V gene: TRBV11-3; CDR3 protein: CASSLGREFTDTQYF; CDR3 DNA: TGTGCCAGCAGCTTAGGGCGGGAATTCACAGATACGCAGTATTTT
D gene: TRBD1; clone size: many; J gene: TRBJ1-4; V gene: TRBV7-2; CDR3 protein: CASSLWTGGTGVKLFF; CDR3 DNA: TGTGCCAGCAGCTTATGGACGGGGGGGACAGGGGTGAAACTGTTTTTT
D gene: NA; clone size: few; J gene: TRBJ1-5; V gene: TRBV18; CDR3 protein: CASSPGAGQPQHF; CDR3 DNA: TGTGCCAGCTCACCGGGGGCCGGTCAGCCCCAGCATTTT
D gene: NA; clone size: few; J gene: TRBJ1-5; V gene: TRBV19; CDR3 protein: CASSQGTLNQPQHF; CDR3 DNA: TGTGCCAGTAGTCAGGGGACTCTTAATCAGCCCCAGCATTTT
D gene: TRBD1; clone size: few; J gene: TRBJ2-7; V gene: TRBV7-2; CDR3 protein: CASSLPGQVQSYEQYF; CDR3 DNA: TGTGCCAGCAGCTTACCGGGACAGGTTCAATCCTACGAGCAGTACTTC
D gene: TRBD2; clone size: NA; J gene: TRBJ2-1; V gene: TRBV6-1; CDR3 protein: CASSGTSVSNNEQFF; CDR3 DNA: TGTGCCAGCAGCGGCACTAGCGTATCAAACAATGAGCAGTTCTTC
D gene: NA; clone size: once; J gene: TRBJ2-5; V gene: TRBV5-4; CDR3 protein: CARRFGLPLEETQYF; CDR3 DNA: TGTGCCAGACGCTTCGGACTCCCTTTGGAGGAGACCCAGTACTTC
D gene: TRBD1; clone size: NA; J gene: TRBJ2-7; V gene: TRBV28; CDR3 protein: CASSLRVGTGGYTYEQYF; CDR3 DNA: TGTGCCAGCAGTTTAAGAGTCGGGACAGGGGGATATACCTACGAGCAGTACTTC
D gene: TRBD2; clone size: NA; J gene: TRBJ2-3; V gene: TRBV6-5; CDR3 protein: CASSSGLAGLTSTDTQYF; CDR3 DNA: TGTGCCAGCAGTTCAGGACTAGCGGGCTTGACTAGCACAGATACGCAGTATTTT
D gene: NA; clone size: few; J gene: TRBJ2-3; V gene: TRBV12-3/TRBV12-4; CDR3 protein: CASSHNPGAGTTQYF; CDR3 DNA: TGTGCCAGCAGCCATAACCCCGGGGCAGGGACTACGCAGTATTTT
D gene: NA; clone size: NA; J gene: TRBJ1-1; V gene: TRBV29-1; CDR3 protein: CSVAGDLNTEAFF; CDR3 DNA: TGCAGCGTCGCAGGGGATCTGAACACTGAAGCTTTCTTT
D gene: NA; clone size: NA; J gene: TRBJ2-5; V gene: TRBV7-9; CDR3 protein: CASSLNRAGRGETQYF; CDR3 DNA: TGTGCCAGCAGCTTAAACAGAGCGGGCCGGGGAGAGACCCAGTACTTC
D gene: NA; clone size: NA; J gene: TRBJ2-1; V gene: TRBV29-1; CDR3 protein: CSVESGTHRIF; CDR3 DNA: TGCAGCGTTGAATCGGGGACCCACCGAATCTTC
D gene: NA; clone size: few; J gene: TRBJ2-1; V gene: TRBV10-3; CDR3 protein: CAISVRHSAAGPARNEQFF; CDR3 DNA: TGTGCCATCAGTGTACGGCATAGTGCGGCGGGACCGGCAAGAAATGAGCAGTTCTTC
D gene: TRBD1; clone size: NA; J gene: TRBJ2-7; V gene: TRBV5-6; CDR3 protein: CASSWTGGPSYEQYF; CDR3 DNA: TGTGCCAGCAGCTGGACAGGGGGCCCCTCCTACGAGCAGTACTTC
D gene: NA; clone size: NA; J gene: TRBJ2-2; V gene: TRBV7-2; CDR3 protein: CASSLGVTTGELFF; CDR3 DNA: TGTGCCAGCAGCTTAGGGGTAACCACCGGGGAGCTGTTTTTT
D gene: NA; clone size: few; J gene: TRBJ1-1; V gene: TRBV4-1; CDR3 protein: CASSHNRMNTEAFF; CDR3 DNA: TGCGCCAGCAGCCATAACCGCATGAACACTGAAGCTTTCTTT
D gene: NA; clone size: few; J gene: TRBJ1-5; V gene: TRBV2; CDR3 protein: CASSKTDLSNQPQHF; CDR3 DNA: TGTGCCAGCAGTAAGACGGACCTTAGCAATCAGCCCCAGCATTTT
D gene: NA; clone size: NA; J gene: TRBJ2-7; V gene: TRBV7-2; CDR3 protein: CASSLGGALGVEQYF; CDR3 DNA: TGTGCCAGCAGCTTAGGCGGGGCCCTCGGCGTCGAGCAGTACTTC
D gene: NA; clone size: NA; J gene: TRBJ1-4; V gene: TRBV7-8; CDR3 protein: CASSLLRNEKLFF; CDR3 DNA: TGTGCCAGCAGCTTGTTGAGGAATGAAAAACTGTTTTTT
D gene: TRBD2; clone size: few; J gene: TRBJ2-1; V gene: TRBV11-1; CDR3 protein: CASSFGTSGPYNEQFF; CDR3 DNA: TGTGCCAGCAGCTTCGGGACTAGCGGACCCTACAATGAGCAGTTCTTC
D gene: NA; clone size: NA; J gene: TRBJ2-7; V gene: TRBV7-2; CDR3 protein: CASTYREGITYEQYF; CDR3 DNA: TGTGCCAGCACCTATCGAGAGGGGATCACCTACGAGCAGTACTTC
D gene: NA; clone size: many; J gene: TRBJ1-3; V gene: TRBV7-2; CDR3 protein: CASSLDREGNTIYF; CDR3 DNA: TGTGCCAGCAGCTTGGATAGGGAAGGAAACACCATATATTTT
D gene: NA; clone size: NA; J gene: TRBJ2-5; V gene: TRBV7-9; CDR3 protein: CASGPQQETQYF; CDR3 DNA: TGTGCCAGCGGACCCCAACAAGAGACCCAGTACTTC
D gene: TRBD1; clone size: NA; J gene: TRBJ1-2; V gene: TRBV20-1; CDR3 protein: CSARDRDANYGYTF; CDR3 DNA: TGCAGTGCTAGGGACAGGGATGCTAACTATGGCTACACCTTC
D gene: NA; clone size: few; J gene: TRBJ2-1; V gene: TRBV12-3/TRBV12-4; CDR3 protein: CASSPRDNNEQFF; CDR3 DNA: TGTGCCAGCAGTCCCCGGGACAACAATGAGCAGTTCTTC
D gene: NA; clone size: NA; J gene: TRBJ1-6; V gene: TRBV28; CDR3 protein: CASSPSTARSMSYNSPLHF; CDR3 DNA: TGTGCCAGCAGTCCCTCGACAGCCAGGTCTATGTCCTATAATTCACCCCTCCACTTT
D gene: TRBD2; clone size: NA; J gene: TRBJ2-5; V gene: TRBV5-5; CDR3 protein: CASSFSGSPLGTQYF; CDR3 DNA: TGTGCCAGCAGCTTTAGCGGGAGCCCTCTTGGGACCCAGTACTTC
D gene: NA; clone size: NA; J gene: TRBJ1-2; V gene: TRBV7-2; CDR3 protein: CASSPRTVYGYTF; CDR3 DNA: TGTGCCAGCAGCCCCCGGACGGTCTATGGCTACACCTTC
D gene: NA; clone size: NA; J gene: TRBJ1-4; V gene: TRBV7-2; CDR3 protein: CASSFVSGGKLFF; CDR3 DNA: TGTGCCAGCAGCTTCGTGTCTGGGGGAAAACTGTTTTTT
D gene: NA; clone size: NA; J gene: TRBJ2-7; V gene: TRBV6-1; CDR3 protein: CASSRDLLYEQYF; CDR3 DNA: TGTGCCAGCAGCCGGGACCTTCTCTACGAGCAGTACTTC
D gene: NA; clone size: few; J gene: TRBJ1-2; V gene: TRBV12-3/TRBV12-4; CDR3 protein: CASSLGSIRGYTF; CDR3 DNA: TGTGCCAGCAGTTTAGGTTCCATTCGGGGCTACACCTTC